The 10 T cell receptor beta chains reported below all come from one sample, sequenced in a study of blood T cells in healthy people across ages. Then a second PCR, running roughly 7 to 11 cycles, was carried out with a sample-barcoded 5' primer and a J-beta primer mix. TCRdb redid the calling of the 5' RACE reads with MiXCR, one entry per CDR3 protein. The profile shows some 900,000 distinct CDR3 sequences, around 26% of them singletons. The sequencing sample was made of blood. These receptors all come from a woman aged 80 or over in good health.

This clonotype appeared a few times. This chain links TRBV30 with TRBJ1-4, with 9 bases matching TRBD1. Trimming removed 7 bases from V and 7 bases from J; junction bases left unmatched: 4. The CDR3 sequence is 12 residues long. Germline assignment: CDR1 GTSNPN and CDR2 SVGIG (reference sequence). In DNA form, the CDR3 reads TGTGCCTTTGACAGGGGGGTTGAAAAACTGTTTTTT. As protein: CAFDRGVEKLFF.

The chain uses TRBV5-5 and TRBJ2-5; 7 bases agree with TRBD2. The J call may be incorrect, as the DNA end agrees better with TRBJ2-7. The CDR3 spans 14 residues. The germline CDR1 and CDR2 sequences are SGHKS and YYEKEE (reference sequence). This chain's CDR3 is CASRRREVRDEQYF. CDR3 DNA sequence: TGTGCCAGCAGAAGACGGGAGGTAAGGGACGAGCAGTACTTC.

This clonotype was detected ten times or more. J is TRBJ2-1 and V is TRBV6-2 or TRBV6-3, with TRBD1 as a possible D gene (6 bases). The CDR3 consists of 15 residues. The germline CDR1 and CDR2 sequences are MNHEY and SVGEGT. V lost 4 bases to trimming and J lost 9 bases, with 19 bases between them. Written as DNA, the CDR3 is TGTGCCAGCAGTTTTGGGACAAACCCCTTTTTTGAGCAGTTCTTC. This gives the protein CASSFGTNPFFEQFF.

Comments on this clonotype: One base away lies a much larger clone, so this may be a sequencing read error. The chain is built from TRBV11-2 and TRBJ2-5, with 7 bases that match TRBD1. With 0 bases clipped from V and 12 bases from J, the junction kept 7 bases outside the gene matches. This CDR3 contains 13 residues. Germline V CDR1 and CDR2: SGHAT, FQNNGV. The CDR3 loop reads CASSLDRGRFKYF. CDR3 DNA: TGTGCCAGCAGCTTAGATAGGGGGCGGTTTAAGTACTTC.

This clonotype showed up many times. V is TRBV14 and J is TRBJ2-4, with 10 bases lining up with TRBD1. Germline V gene sequence: CDR1 SGHDN, CDR2 FVKESK. This CDR3 is 16 amino acids long. Trimming cost V 4 bases and J 8 bases; bases outside gene matches: 11. The CDR3 here is CASSPIRTGGLDIQYF. The CDR3, as DNA: TGTGCCAGCAGCCCAATTCGGACAGGGGGATTGGACATTCAGTACTTC. The full variable domain, with the rest looked up from reference TRBV14 and TRBJ2-4, is EAGVTQFPSHSVIEKGQTVTLRCDPISGHDNLYWYRRVMGKEIKFLLHFVKESKQDESGMPNNRFLAERTGGTYSTLKVQPAELEDSGVYFCASSPIRTGGLDIQYFGAGTRLSVL.

V gene TRBV27 combines with J gene TRBJ2-6, with D possibly being TRBD2 (5 bases). With 2 bases removed from V and 0 bases from J, the gap between germline ends came to 14 bases. The CDR3 has 18 residues. Germline loops: CDR1 MNHEY, CDR2 SMNVEV (reference sequence). This CDR3 is CASSLRQERGSGANVLTF. The CDR3 nucleotides are TGTGCCAGCAGTTTAAGGCAGGAACGGGGCTCTGGGGCCAACGTCCTGACTTTC.

This clonotype came up once. The genes are TRBV30 and TRBJ2-1; TRBD2 matches at 9 bases. Germline V CDR1 and CDR2: GTSNPN, SVGIG (reference sequence). This CDR3 region has 15 residues. With 2 bases clipped from V and 6 bases from J, the junction kept 8 bases outside the gene matches. CDR3 amino acids: CAWSLSGGPGNEQFF. The DNA for the CDR3 is TGTGCCTGGAGTCTTAGCGGGGGCCCGGGCAATGAGCAGTTCTTC. Full variable domain (outside the CDR3, taken from reference TRBV30 and TRBJ2-1): SQTIHQWPATLVQPVGSPLSLECTVEGTSNPNLYWYRQAAGRGLQLLFYSVGIGQISSEVPQNLSASRPQDRQFILSSKKLLLSDSGFYLCAWSLSGGPGNEQFFGPGTRLTVL.

This clonotype was picked up many times. The chain recombines TRBV20-1 with TRBJ2-1; 7 bases agree with TRBD1. Per germline, CDR1 DFQATT and CDR2 SNEGSKA (reference sequence). V was pared by 5 bases and J by 8 bases, with 6 bases of the junction left unmatched. This CDR3 is 12 amino acids long. CDR3 sequence: CSAGTERYEQFF. In DNA, the CDR3 is TGCAGTGCTGGGACAGAGAGGTATGAGCAGTTCTTC.

Ten or more counts support this clonotype. The chain uses TRBV18 and TRBJ2-7, with TRBD2 identical over 7 bases. Germline V lookup: CDR1 KGHSH, CDR2 LQKENI. The CDR3 runs to 14 residues. V lost 0 bases and J lost 1; bases outside the gene matches: 0. CDR3 sequence: CASSPPGGSYEQYF. CDR3 sequence (DNA): TGTGCCAGCTCACCACCGGGGGGGTCCTACGAGCAGTACTTC.

This clonotype has a count of ten or more. V usage is TRBV20-1 and J usage is TRBJ2-5; possible D gene TRBD2, 6 bases. The germline CDR1 and CDR2 sequences are DFQATT and SNEGSKA (reference sequence). Between the trimmed V and J ends, which lost 3 bases and 0 bases, there was a span of 11 bases. The CDR3 has 14 residues. The CDR3 loop is CSASNSGYQETQYF. CDR3 in DNA: TGCAGTGCTAGTAACAGCGGGTACCAAGAGACCCAGTACTTC.